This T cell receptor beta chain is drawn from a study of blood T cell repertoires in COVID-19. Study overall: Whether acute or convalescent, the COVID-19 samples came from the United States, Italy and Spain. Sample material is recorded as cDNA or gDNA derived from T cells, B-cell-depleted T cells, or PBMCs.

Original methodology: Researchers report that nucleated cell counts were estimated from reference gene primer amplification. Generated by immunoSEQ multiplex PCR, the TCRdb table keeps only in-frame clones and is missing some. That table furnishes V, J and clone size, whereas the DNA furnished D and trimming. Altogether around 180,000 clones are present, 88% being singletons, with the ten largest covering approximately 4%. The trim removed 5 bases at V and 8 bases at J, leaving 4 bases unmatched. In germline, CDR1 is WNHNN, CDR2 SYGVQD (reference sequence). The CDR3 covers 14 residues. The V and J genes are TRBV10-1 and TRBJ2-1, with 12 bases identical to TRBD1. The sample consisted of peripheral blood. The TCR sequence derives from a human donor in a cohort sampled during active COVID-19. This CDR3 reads CASSRDRGLDEQFF. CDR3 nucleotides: TGCGCCAGCAGTCGGGACAGGGGGCTGGATGAGCAGTTCTTC.